These 27 T cell receptor beta chains came from one sample sequenced in a study. Via MiXCR, TCRdb re-called the RT-PCR reads, giving one row per CDR3 protein. The data show around 700,000 distinct CDR3 sequences, with 14% seen just once and around 3.3% held by the top ten. Sequenced material: memory CD4+ T cells from blood. Every receptor here comes from a female donor in good health, serving as a healthy control.

This clonotype has a handful of counts. This chain joins TRBV10-3 and TRBJ1-5; no reliable D call. The CDR3 is made up of 13 amino acids. Trimming stripped 8 bases from V and 5 bases from J, with 13 bases between. CDR1 and CDR2 from the germline V gene are ENHRY and SYGVKD. The CDR3 DNA sequence: TGTGCCATCGGGCGTGGGTTGGATCAGCCCCAGCATTTT. It codes for CAIGRGLDQPQHF.

The rearrangement joins TRBV7-9 to TRBJ1-2, with TRBD1 as a possible D gene (5 bases). This CDR3 has 17 amino acids. The germline V gene has CDR1 SEHNR and CDR2 FQNEAQ (reference sequence). V was cut by 4 bases and J by 4 bases, with 22 bases left in between. The DNA for the CDR3 is TGTGCCAGCAGCTCTGGGGGAAGGCGAGAACTCTTCTATGGCTACACCTTC. This codes for CASSSGGRRELFYGYTF.

This clonotype showed up just a few times. The V and J genes are TRBV5-1 and TRBJ2-1, with D uncertain. With 4 bases removed from V and 0 bases from J, the gap between germline ends came to 11 bases. This CDR3 has 15 amino acids. Per the germline V gene, CDR1 is SGHRS and CDR2 is YFSETQ. The CDR3 is CASSARGGSYNEQFF. CDR3 sequence (DNA): TGCGCCAGCAGCGCGCGCGGTGGCTCCTACAATGAGCAGTTCTTC.

This clonotype was counted a few times. J is TRBJ2-1 and V is TRBV20-1; D perhaps matches TRBD1 (5 bases). The CDR3 runs to 15 residues. V was cut by 4 bases and J by 0 bases, with 13 bases left in between. Germline V gene data show CDR1 as DFQATT and CDR2 as SNEGSKA (reference sequence). CDR3 amino acids: CSAIDQGSSYNEQFF. CDR3 DNA: TGCAGTGCTATTGATCAGGGAAGCTCCTACAATGAGCAGTTCTTC.

This clonotype was found many times. This sequence joins TRBV20-1 and TRBJ2-1; TRBD2 might be the D (6 bases). V was pared by 5 bases and J by 0 bases, with 11 bases between. The CDR3 is 14 residues long. Germline-derived CDR1 and CDR2 are DFQATT and SNEGSKA (reference sequence). CDR3: CSAPAGGSYNEQFF. The CDR3, as DNA: TGCAGTGCTCCAGCGGGCGGCTCCTACAATGAGCAGTTCTTC.

The rearrangement links TRBV7-2 to TRBJ2-2; a possible D gene is TRBD2 (5 bases). The CDR3 has 14 amino acids. With 5 bases removed from V and 6 bases from J, the gap between germline ends came to 13 bases. Germline V CDR1 and CDR2: SGHTA, FQGNSA. In DNA form, the CDR3 reads TGTGCCAGCAGCCCCCGAGGGTTTCCCGGGGAGCTGTTTTTT. This codes for CASSPRGFPGELFF.

This clonotype appeared a few times. The V and J genes are TRBV27 and TRBJ2-3; TRBD1 is a possible D gene (6 bases). Trimming shortened V by 8 bases and J by 5 bases, and 14 bases separated the two germline ends. This CDR3 comprises 13 residues. Germline V gene sequence: CDR1 MNHEY, CDR2 SMNVEV (reference sequence). CDR3 protein: CASGGPRGDTQYF. CDR3 DNA: TGTGCCAGCGGGGGCCCAAGAGGAGATACGCAGTATTTT.

This clonotype has just a few counts. V and J are TRBV9 and TRBJ2-3; D not resolved. V was cut by 0 bases and J by 3 bases, with 11 bases left in between. The CDR3 extends over 15 amino acids. Germline CDR1 reads SGDLS; CDR2 reads YYNGEE. CDR3 amino acids: CASSVDPSSTDTQYF. In DNA form, the CDR3 reads TGTGCCAGCAGCGTAGACCCTAGTTCAACAGATACGCAGTATTTT.

The rearrangement links TRBV2 to TRBJ2-7; either TRBD1 or TRBD2 may supply D (5 bases each). The CDR3 is made up of 15 amino acids. CDR1 is SNHLY and CDR2 is FYNNEI in the germline V gene. With 4 bases removed from V and 2 bases from J, the gap between germline ends came to 15 bases. The CDR3 bases are TGTGCCAGCAGTGGTGGGGGTGTGTTACCCTACGAGCAGTACTTC. Protein product: CASSGGGVLPYEQYF.

The chain combines TRBV7-2 with TRBJ1-5; D is perhaps TRBD1 (5 bases). CDR1 and CDR2 from the germline V gene are SGHTA and FQGNSA. Trimming took off 4 bases at V and 5 bases at J, with 15 bases between the two ends. The length of the CDR3 is 15 residues. The CDR3, as DNA: TGTGCCAGCAGCTCCTGGGGGGGTGAAGATCAGCCCCAGCATTTT. This codes for CASSSWGGEDQPQHF. Complete variable domain (other parts from reference TRBV7-2 and TRBJ1-5): GAGVSQSPSNKVTEKGKDVELRCDPISGHTALYWYRQSLGQGLEFLIYFQGNSAPDKSGLPSDRFSAERTGGSVSTLTIQRTQQEDSAVYLCASSSWGGEDQPQHFGDGTRLSIL.

This chain uses TRBV5-4 with TRBJ2-2; 11 nucleotides align to TRBD2. J lost 3 bases, V lost 4 bases, and 2 bases had no gene match. This CDR3 comprises 15 residues. The germline V gene encodes CDR1 SGHNT and CDR2 YYREEE (reference sequence). The CDR3 here is CASSEGLADTGELFF. As DNA, the CDR3 is TGTGCCAGCAGCGAGGGACTAGCGGACACCGGGGAGCTGTTTTTT.

This clonotype was counted a few times. The V call is TRBV18, the J call TRBJ2-7, with D perhaps matching TRBD2 (5 bases). V was cut by 5 bases and J by 3 bases, with 11 bases left in between. The germline V gene has CDR1 KGHSH and CDR2 LQKENI. This CDR3 contains 13 residues. The CDR3 DNA reads TGTGCCAGCTCAGAGTGGACTGACTACGAGCAGTACTTC. This codes for CASSEWTDYEQYF.

This clonotype was seen ten or more times. The rearrangement links TRBV20-1 to TRBJ2-7, with D possibly TRBD2 on 5 matching bases. This CDR3 spans 13 amino acids. Trimming stripped 3 bases from V and 5 bases from J, with 14 bases between. Germline V CDR1 and CDR2: DFQATT, SNEGSKA (reference sequence). Here the CDR3 reads CSARDSRRDEQYF. CDR3 bases: TGCAGTGCTAGGGATTCTAGGCGGGACGAGCAGTACTTC.

This clonotype was detected a few times. CDR3 region: CASSLQTVNYGYTF. The CDR3 bases are TGTGCCAGCAGCCTCCAGACAGTAAACTATGGCTACACCTTC. The chain links TRBV3-1 to TRBJ1-2; maybe TRBD1 (5 bases). The CDR3 consists of 14 residues. Germline lookup yields CDR1 LGHDT and CDR2 YNNKEL (reference sequence). V was trimmed by 4 bases and J by 2 bases, leaving 11 bases between them. Together with reference TRBV3-1 and TRBJ1-2, the CDR3 gives the full variable domain: DTAVSQTPKYLVTQMGNDKSIKCEQNLGHDTMYWYKQDSKKFLKIMFSYNNKELIINETVPNRFSPKSPDKAHLNLHINSLELGDSAVYFCASSLQTVNYGYTFGSGTRLTVV.

This clonotype was found many times. The chain joins TRBV10-3 to TRBJ1-1, with 8 bases matching TRBD1. This CDR3 region has 12 residues. CDR1 and CDR2 from the germline V gene are ENHRY and SYGVKD. Losses at the gene ends were 5 bases for V and 11 bases for J; bases not matched to a gene: 7. CDR3 DNA sequence: TGTGCCATCAGTTCGGGACAGGTTAAGGCTTTCTTT. This translates into CAISSGQVKAFF.

Ten or more counts support this clonotype. The chain links TRBV9 to TRBJ2-3; tentatively, D is TRBD2 (6 bases). CDR3 length equals 16 residues. Germline CDR1 and CDR2: SGDLS and YYNGEE. V was shortened by 0 bases and J by 0 bases, with 11 bases between the two germline ends. The CDR3 DNA sequence: TGTGCCAGCAGCGTAGGGGTAGCGGCTAGCACAGATACGCAGTATTTT. It is translated as CASSVGVAASTDTQYF.

In this sample, this clonotype turned up a few times. V gene TRBV27 combines with J gene TRBJ2-7, with D possibly TRBD2 on 6 matching bases. CDR1 is MNHEY and CDR2 is SMNVEV in the germline V gene (reference sequence). The CDR3 has 20 residues. The germline V and J ends were trimmed by 2 bases and 0 bases, with 26 bases remaining between them. CDR3 nucleotide sequence: TGTGCCAGCAGTTTAATGGCGCCGGGGGAATTTAGCGGCCGCTCCTACGAGCAGTACTTC. Protein sequence: CASSLMAPGEFSGRSYEQYF.

This clonotype occurred a few times. The chain has TRBV5-1 and TRBJ1-1; D is unresolved. Germline V gene data show CDR1 as SGHRS and CDR2 as YFSETQ. V shed 0 bases and J shed 3 bases, with 12 bases lying between them. CDR3 length: 15 amino acids. In DNA, the CDR3 is TGCGCCAGCAGCTTGGTATCTTCTGAATACACTGAAGCTTTCTTT. Protein product: CASSLVSSEYTEAFF.

The table lists this clonotype with many counts. The chain is built from TRBV7-2 and TRBJ1-1; D is unresolved. Trimming took off 5 bases at V and 3 bases at J, with 10 bases between the two ends. The CDR3 covers 13 residues. Germline V gene data show CDR1 as SGHTA and CDR2 as FQGNSA. The CDR3 region has the DNA TGTGCCAGCAGCCTAGGACTGGACACTGAAGCTTTCTTT. As protein: CASSLGLDTEAFF.

This chain links TRBV28 with TRBJ1-5; D is uncertain. V was pared by 4 bases and J by 6 bases, with 10 bases between. Germline CDR1 reads MDHEN; CDR2 reads SYDVKM. The CDR3 is 13 residues long. The CDR3 here is CASSSGWVQPQHF. CDR3 in DNA: TGTGCCAGCAGTTCGGGCTGGGTTCAGCCCCAGCATTTT.

A few counts support this clonotype. For the CDR3, the DNA is TGTGCCAGCAGTGAACAAACAGGGGGCAATCAGCCCCAGCATTTT. This encodes CASSEQTGGNQPQHF. This chain links TRBV6-1 with TRBJ1-5, with TRBD1 identical over 7 bases. V dropped 2 bases and J dropped 2; count of bases not matched to a gene: 3. This CDR3 comprises 15 residues. The germline V gene encodes CDR1 MNHNS and CDR2 SASEGT.

The chain has TRBV15 and TRBJ1-5; maybe TRBD1 (5 bases). The germline CDR1 and CDR2 sequences are LNHNV and YYDKDF (reference sequence). V lost 5 bases and J lost 7, with 15 bases in between. The CDR3 runs to 14 residues. The CDR3 protein is CATSPPGGVQPQHF. In DNA form, the CDR3 reads TGTGCCACCAGCCCCCCCGGGGGGGTCCAGCCCCAGCATTTT.

The chain recombines TRBV20-1 with TRBJ1-2; D perhaps matches TRBD1 (5 bases). Per germline, CDR1 DFQATT and CDR2 SNEGSKA (reference sequence). The CDR3 has 16 residues. V lost 3 bases, J lost 8 bases, and 25 bases lay in between. Here the CDR3 reads CSASAWGSETRGGYTF. The CDR3 coding sequence is TGCAGTGCTAGCGCCTGGGGGTCGGAAACCCGGGGGGGCTACACCTTC.

The rearrangement uses TRBV10-2 and TRBJ1-6, with a weak D call TRBD1 (6 bases). CDR3 length: 12 amino acids. The germline V gene encodes CDR1 WSHSY and CDR2 SAAADI. Trimming removed 9 bases at V and 6 bases at J, with 9 bases between. As DNA, the CDR3 is TGCGCCAGTGGACAGTTTAATTCACCCCTCCACTTT. This sequence encodes CASGQFNSPLHF.

In its sample, this clonotype was seen a few times. This chain links TRBV4-3 with TRBJ1-2; a weak D match, TRBD1 (5 bases). The CDR3 consists of 17 residues. Per the germline V gene, CDR1 is LGHNA and CDR2 is YSLEER. Trimming left V 0 bases short and J 7 bases short, with 21 bases between. This CDR3 is CASSQDSGPNGRSGYTF. In DNA form, the CDR3 reads TGCGCCAGCAGCCAAGACTCGGGACCCAATGGACGGAGTGGCTACACCTTC.

This clonotype occurred many times. This chain connects TRBV20-1 to TRBJ2-1; TRBD2 agrees at 7 bases. The germline V gene has CDR1 DFQATT and CDR2 SNEGSKA (reference sequence). This CDR3 is built from 14 residues. Trimming cost V 0 bases and J 7 bases; bases outside gene matches: 6. The CDR3 is CSARDHLAANEQFF. The CDR3 coding sequence is TGCAGTGCTAGAGATCATCTAGCGGCGAATGAGCAGTTCTTC.

This clonotype was counted between two and nine times. The chain uses TRBV3-1 and TRBJ1-3; D unclear. The V end lost 0 bases, the J end lost 0 bases, and 6 bases lay between the germline ends. The length of the CDR3 is 15 residues. CDR1 and CDR2 from the germline V gene are LGHDT and YNNKEL (reference sequence). The CDR3 is CASSQDLSSGNTIYF. CDR3 DNA sequence: TGTGCCAGCAGCCAAGATTTGAGCTCTGGAAACACCATATATTTT.